The 27 T cell receptor beta chains below come from one sample, sequenced in a study of STAT3 mutations in large granular lymphocyte leukemia. Notes on the study in general: At least one immunodominant TCR beta clonotype appeared in every T-cell large granular lymphocyte leukemia patient.

Generated by immunoSEQ multiplex PCR, the TCRdb table keeps only in-frame clones and is missing some. Of some 25,000 clones in the sample, over 90% were seen once. For these TCRs, the target antigens are not known. The sample consisted of peripheral blood mononuclear cells. These receptors were collected from a man between 40 and 49 years old with T-cell large granular lymphocyte leukemia. Some clones in this sample may be carry-over from other donors' samples.

This clone has just one count. V is TRBV18 and J is TRBJ1-2; TRBD1 is a possible D gene (5 bases). V lost 1 base and J 4 bases, leaving 7 bases between the germline ends. From germline, CDR1 is KGHSH and CDR2 LQKENI. The CDR3 length is 13 residues. CDR3 DNA: TGTGCCAGCTCACCACGCGACAGCTATGGCTACACCTTC. Translated: CASSPRDSYGYTF.

This clone showed up just once. The rearrangement joins TRBV27 to TRBJ1-2, with a possible D match to TRBD1 (5 bases). V lost 5 bases and J 0 bases, leaving 13 bases between the germline ends. The CDR3 extends over 15 amino acids. Germline V gives CDR1 MNHEY, CDR2 SMNVEV (reference sequence). CDR3 residues: CASSTQVGANYGYTF. The CDR3 coding sequence is TGTGCCAGCAGTACTCAAGTGGGGGCTAACTATGGCTACACCTTC.

The chain is built from TRBV2 and TRBJ2-1, with unresolved D. Germline CDR1 reads SNHLY; CDR2 reads FYNNEI. Trimming took 7 bases from V and 12 from J, leaving 19 bases between them. The CDR3 loop spans 13 amino acids. DNA for the CDR3: TGTGCCAGCACGACCAGCGAGCCTTCGGGGCAGTTCTTC. Translation gives CASTTSEPSGQFF.

The genes are TRBV7-2 and TRBJ2-7, with D perhaps assigned TRBD1 or TRBD2 (5 bases each). Germline values: CDR1 SGHTA, CDR2 FQGNSA. Trimming removed 6 bases from V and 4 bases from J, with 16 bases in between. This CDR3 is 14 amino acids long. The CDR3: CASSPGGSSYEQYF. DNA of the CDR3: TGTGCCAGCAGTCCTGGGGGATCAAGTTACGAGCAGTACTTC.

This chain joins TRBV28 and TRBJ1-1, with no clear D. V shed 3 bases and J shed 2 bases, with 10 bases lying between them. CDR3 length equals 14 residues. The germline V gene has CDR1 MDHEN and CDR2 SYDVKM. CDR3 region: CASSFTGLNTEAFF. As DNA, the CDR3 is TGTGCCAGCAGTTTTACTGGATTAAACACTGAAGCTTTCTTT.

V is TRBV7-9 and J is TRBJ1-4, with D tentatively TRBD1 (5 bases). Between the trimmed V and J ends, which lost 5 bases and 7 bases, there was a span of 20 bases. The CDR3 has 16 amino acids. Germline CDR1 is SEHNR and CDR2 is FQNEAQ (reference sequence). In DNA form, the CDR3 reads TGTGCCAGCAGCCCATTTACCGGGACGGGCGGTGAAAAACTGTTTTTT. Translation: CASSPFTGTGGEKLFF.

This rearrangement joins TRBV2 to TRBJ2-1, with 8 bases lining up with TRBD1. The germline V gene has CDR1 SNHLY and CDR2 FYNNEI. V trimming: 5 bases; J trimming: 10 bases; junction bases outside the gene matches: 4. The CDR3 spans 12 residues. CDR3 amino acids: CASSQGTGEQFF. The CDR3 coding sequence is TGTGCCAGCAGTCAGGGGACAGGAGAGCAGTTCTTC.

The V gene is TRBV11-3, the J gene TRBJ2-3, with unresolved D. Germline-derived CDR1 and CDR2 are SGHNT and YENEEA. Trimming removed 1 base from V and 1 base from J, with 0 bases in between. This CDR3 has 12 amino acids. CDR3 region: CASSLGTDTQYF. CDR3 bases: TGTGCCAGCAGCTTAGGCACAGATACGCAGTATTTT.

This rearrangement joins TRBV7-8 to TRBJ1-6; D is unresolved. Trimming left V 3 bases short and J 0 bases short, with 9 bases between. The CDR3 is made up of 16 amino acids. The germline V gene has CDR1 SGHVS and CDR2 FQNEAQ. In nucleotides, the CDR3 is TGTGCCAGCAGCTTCGCCGCGACCTCCTATAATTCACCCCTCCACTTT. It specifies CASSFAATSYNSPLHF.

This sequence joins TRBV10-3 and TRBJ2-2; the D call may be TRBD1 or TRBD2 (6 bases each). From germline, CDR1 is ENHRY and CDR2 SYGVKD. This CDR3 is 16 amino acids long. V was pared by 4 bases and J by 0 bases, with 12 bases between. The CDR3 DNA sequence: TGTGCCATCAGTGGGGTCGGGGGCTCGAACACCGGGGAGCTGTTTTTT. Translated, it gives CAISGVGGSNTGELFF.

The chain has TRBV6-5 and TRBJ1-6; 7 bases align to TRBD1. This CDR3 has 12 residues. With 8 bases clipped from V and 9 bases from J, the junction kept 4 bases outside the gene matches. The germline gives CDR1 MNHEY, CDR2 SVGAGI. DNA of the CDR3: TGTGCCAGCCGGACAGGACTTTCACCCCTCCACTTT. Its protein product is CASRTGLSPLHF.

The genes are TRBV18 and TRBJ2-7; 10 bases map to TRBD2. Germline CDR1 KGHSH, CDR2 LQKENI. This CDR3 region has 17 residues. J lost 4 bases, V lost 4 bases, and 13 bases had no gene match. CDR3 region: CASSRGVPSGGAYEQYF. CDR3 nucleotides: TGTGCCAGCTCACGAGGCGTGCCCAGCGGGGGGGCGTACGAGCAGTACTTC.

J is TRBJ2-6 and V is TRBV28; D gene uncertain. V shed 5 bases and J shed 2 bases, with 13 bases lying between them. Germline lookup yields CDR1 MDHEN and CDR2 SYDVKM. The CDR3 length is 16 residues. CDR3 amino acids: CASSVRRVPGANVLTF. The CDR3 DNA follows: TGTGCCAGCAGTGTTCGTAGGGTCCCTGGGGCCAACGTCCTGACTTTC. The full variable domain, completed using reference TRBV28 and TRBJ2-6, is DVKVTQSSRYLVKRTGEKVFLECVQDMDHENMFWYRQDPGLGLRLIYFSYDVKMKEKGDIPEGYSVSREKKERFSLILESASTNQTSMYLCASSVRRVPGANVLTFGAGSRLTVL.

CDR3 in amino acids: CASSLAGADEQYF. The DNA of the CDR3 is TGTGCCAGCAGCTTAGCAGGGGCGGATGAGCAGTACTTC. The gene calls are TRBV7-9 and TRBJ2-7, with a possible D match to TRBD1 (5 bases). Trimming stripped 0 bases from V and 7 bases from J, with 10 bases between. This CDR3 is built from 13 residues. CDR1 SEHNR and CDR2 FQNEAQ come from the germline V gene (reference sequence).

The sample holds one count of this clone. The rearrangement uses TRBV15 and TRBJ2-5; D not certain. V lost 0 bases and J lost 4, with 3 bases in between. The CDR3 covers 12 residues. The germline V gene has CDR1 LNHNV and CDR2 YYDKDF (reference sequence). CDR3 coding DNA: TGTGCCACCAGCAGAGATAGAGAGACCCAGTACTTC. Translation: CATSRDRETQYF.

V and J are TRBV7-9 and TRBJ2-3; D ambiguous. This CDR3 has 14 amino acids. The V and J ends lost 11 bases and 4 bases respectively, with 19 bases between them. Germline-derived CDR1 and CDR2 are SEHNR and FQNEAQ (reference sequence). The CDR3 bases are TGTGCCTTAGAGTTAAGGGCCTGGGCAGATACGCAGTATTTT. Protein: CALELRAWADTQYF.

This chain uses TRBV6-5 with TRBJ1-4; maybe TRBD1 (6 bases). This CDR3 has 15 amino acids. V was clipped by 5 bases and J by 6 bases, with 16 bases between them. The germline V gene has CDR1 MNHEY and CDR2 SVGAGI. The CDR3 DNA reads TGTGCCAGCAGTCCCTGGACAGCGGGGGATGAAAAACTGTTTTTT. It codes for CASSPWTAGDEKLFF.

The J gene is TRBJ2-7, the V gene TRBV20-1; D is unresolved. Germline CDR1 DFQATT, CDR2 SNEGSKA (reference sequence). CDR3 length equals 10 residues. Trimming cost V 3 bases and J 5 bases, with 5 bases left between them. CDR3 region: CSARSHEQYF. CDR3 nucleotide sequence: TGCAGTGCTAGGAGCCACGAGCAGTACTTC.

This clone came up once. J is TRBJ1-1 and V is TRBV18; 9 bases fit TRBD1. From germline, CDR1 is KGHSH and CDR2 LQKENI. This CDR3 has 16 amino acids. Unmatched junction bases numbered 4, after V lost 0 bases and J lost 2 bases. CDR3 in DNA: TGTGCCAGCTCACCACCGGGGACAGGGCTTAACACTGAAGCTTTCTTT. Translating it yields CASSPPGTGLNTEAFF.

The chain uses TRBV19 and TRBJ1-2, with D uncertain. Germline V gene data show CDR1 as LNHDA and CDR2 as SQIVND (reference sequence). The CDR3 consists of 16 residues. Trimming left V 5 bases short and J 5 bases short, with 21 bases between. CDR3 residues: CASSARTDGIIYGYTF. The DNA for the CDR3 is TGTGCCAGTAGTGCCCGAACGGACGGAATAATTTATGGCTACACCTTC.

The chain recombines TRBV7-2 with TRBJ2-2; D possibly corresponds to TRBD1 (5 bases). Trimming left V 2 bases short and J 1 base short, with 14 bases between. The CDR3 consists of 17 residues. CDR1 is SGHTA and CDR2 is FQGNSA in the germline V gene. In nucleotides, the CDR3 is TGTGCCAGCAGCTTATACTTGAGACAGATGAACACCGGGGAGCTGTTTTTT. Translated, it gives CASSLYLRQMNTGELFF.

V gene TRBV5-4 combines with J gene TRBJ2-4; D gene unclear. With 5 bases removed from V and 0 bases from J, the gap between germline ends came to 15 bases. Germline V gene lookup returns CDR1 SGHNT and CDR2 YYREEE (reference sequence). This CDR3 is built from 16 residues. CDR3 amino acids: CASSPGSLLAKNIQYF. The CDR3 bases are TGTGCCAGCAGTCCTGGATCACTACTAGCCAAAAACATTCAGTACTTC.

The count of this clone is one. This sequence joins TRBV18 and TRBJ1-1; 7 bases map to TRBD1. The CDR3 runs to 15 residues. The trim removed 3 bases at V and 5 bases at J, leaving 9 bases unmatched. Germline lookup yields CDR1 KGHSH and CDR2 LQKENI. The CDR3 DNA is TGTGCCAGCTCACCCCTGGTTAGGGGGCAGACTGAAGCTTTCTTT. As protein: CASSPLVRGQTEAFF.

The chain combines TRBV18 with TRBJ2-3, with D perhaps matching TRBD1 (6 bases). CDR3 length: 14 amino acids. Germline loops: CDR1 KGHSH, CDR2 LQKENI. V lost 6 bases to trimming and J lost 1 base, with 11 bases between them. CDR3 amino acids: CASSQGIGTDTQYF. DNA for the CDR3: TGTGCCAGCTCTCAGGGGATTGGCACAGATACGCAGTATTTT.

The chain is built from TRBV28 and TRBJ2-3, with a tentative D call TRBD2 (6 bases). The germline gives CDR1 MDHEN, CDR2 SYDVKM. The length of the CDR3 is 17 residues. The V gene lost 6 bases and the J gene lost 3 bases, with 22 bases spanning the gap. The CDR3 reads CASSSRRAGWGTDTQYF. As DNA, the CDR3 is TGTGCCAGCAGCAGTAGGAGGGCGGGGTGGGGTACAGATACGCAGTATTTT. Full variable domain (remainder filled in from reference TRBV28 and TRBJ2-3): DVKVTQSSRYLVKRTGEKVFLECVQDMDHENMFWYRQDPGLGLRLIYFSYDVKMKEKGDIPEGYSVSREKKERFSLILESASTNQTSMYLCASSSRRAGWGTDTQYFGPGTRLTVL.

This chain joins TRBV5-6 and TRBJ2-7; either TRBD1 or TRBD2 may fit D (5 bases each). V was pared by 4 bases and J by 9 bases, with 14 bases between. There are 12 residues in the CDR3. Per the germline V gene, CDR1 is SGHDT and CDR2 is YYEEEE. CDR3 nucleotides: TGTGCCAGCAGCCTCAGGGAGTATGGGCAGTACTTC. Encoded protein: CASSLREYGQYF.

The gene calls are TRBV19 and TRBJ2-1; 8 bases are shared with TRBD2. In germline, CDR1 is LNHDA, CDR2 SQIVND (reference sequence). The CDR3 has 15 amino acids. Trimming took 5 bases from V and 4 from J; bases not matched to a gene: 7. The CDR3 spells CASSPERGNYNEQFF. The CDR3 DNA sequence: TGTGCCAGTAGTCCAGAGCGGGGGAATTACAATGAGCAGTTCTTC.